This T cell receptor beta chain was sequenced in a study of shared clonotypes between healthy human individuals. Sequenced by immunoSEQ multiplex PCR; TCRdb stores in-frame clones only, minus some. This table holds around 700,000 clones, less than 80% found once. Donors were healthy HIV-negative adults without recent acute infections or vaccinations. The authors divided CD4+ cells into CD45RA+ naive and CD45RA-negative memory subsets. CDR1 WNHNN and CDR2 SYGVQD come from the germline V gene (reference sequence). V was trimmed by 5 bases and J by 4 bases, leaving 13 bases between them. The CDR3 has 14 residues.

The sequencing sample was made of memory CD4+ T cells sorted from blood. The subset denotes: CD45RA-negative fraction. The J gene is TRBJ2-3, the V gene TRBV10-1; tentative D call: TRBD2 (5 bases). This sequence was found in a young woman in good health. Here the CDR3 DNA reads TGCGCCAGCAGTCGTGGAGAGGGCCCAGATACGCAGTATTTT. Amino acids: CASSRGEGPDTQYF.